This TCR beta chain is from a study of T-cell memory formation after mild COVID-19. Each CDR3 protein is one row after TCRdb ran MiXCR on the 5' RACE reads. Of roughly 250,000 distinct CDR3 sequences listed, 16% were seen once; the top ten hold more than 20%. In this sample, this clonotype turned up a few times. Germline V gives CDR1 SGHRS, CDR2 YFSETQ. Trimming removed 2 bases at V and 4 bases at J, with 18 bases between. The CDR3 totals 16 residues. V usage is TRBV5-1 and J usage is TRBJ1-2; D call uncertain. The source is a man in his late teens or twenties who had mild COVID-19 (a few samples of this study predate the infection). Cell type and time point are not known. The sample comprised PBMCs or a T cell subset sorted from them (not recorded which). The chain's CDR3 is CASSFFDRLPGYGYTF. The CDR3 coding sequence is TGCGCCAGCAGCTTTTTCGACCGATTGCCCGGCTATGGCTACACCTTC.